These 32 T cell receptor beta chains were sequenced from one sample in a study of CD8+ T cells in alopecia areata (dated by TCRdb to about 2018). Library preparation was by the immunoSEQ multiplex PCR assay. RNA was extracted from all samples and reverse transcribed into cDNA, which served as template for TCR sequencing. Sourced from immuneACCESS, this table was stored by TCRdb with only in-frame sequences that have V and J called. A share of the clones is absent; for the studies checked, an unresolved V gene accounts for under half, and the remainder has no known explanation. Counted in this sample were roughly 100,000 clones; about 64% of them appeared once. The top ten hold 15% to 17% of the sample. The label giving this sample's time point can be read as: less than five weeks on oral tofacitinib. The sample's treatment or condition, from its label and the paper: oral pan-JAK inhibitor, 5-10 mg twice daily.

The sample consisted of CD8+ T cells sorted from blood, taken at week 4, from a patient treated with tofacitinib. The origin of the receptors is a human donor with alopecia areata.

The rearrangement joins TRBV7-2 to TRBJ1-3; weak D call: TRBD1 (6 bases). From germline, CDR1 is SGHTA and CDR2 FQGNSA. V lost 1 base, J lost 4 bases, and 11 bases lay in between. This CDR3 region has 15 residues. This CDR3 reads CASSLDETGGNTIYF. The CDR3 DNA sequence: TGTGCCAGCAGCTTAGACGAGACAGGAGGAAACACCATATATTTT. Filled out from reference TRBV7-2 and TRBJ1-3, the complete variable domain reads GAGVSQSPSNKVTEKGKDVELRCDPISGHTALYWYRQSLGQGLEFLIYFQGNSAPDKSGLPSDRFSAERTGGSVSTLTIQRTQQEDSAVYLCASSLDETGGNTIYFGEGSWLTVV.

This clone appeared many times. The J gene is TRBJ2-7, the V gene TRBV7-9, with D perhaps being TRBD1 or TRBD2 (5 bases each). Germline V gene lookup returns CDR1 SEHNR and CDR2 FQNEAQ (reference sequence). V lost 2 bases and J lost 2, with 10 bases in between. The CDR3 totals 14 residues. The CDR3 loop reads CASSLSGATYEQYF. As DNA, the CDR3 is TGTGCCAGCAGCTTATCCGGGGCGACCTACGAGCAGTACTTC.

The chain uses TRBV7-9 and TRBJ2-6, with 8 bases fitting TRBD2. The CDR3 has 19 amino acids. Germline CDR1 reads SEHNR; CDR2 reads FQNEAQ (reference sequence). V lost 11 bases, J lost 2 bases, and 20 bases stayed unmatched. The DNA of the CDR3 is TGTGCCGGCTCAAACACGGTTAGCGGGAAGATCCCTGGGGCCAACGTCCTGACTTTC. It translates to CAGSNTVSGKIPGANVLTF. The variable domain in full, completed from reference TRBV7-9 and TRBJ2-6, reads DTGVSQNPRHKITKRGQNVTFRCDPISEHNRLYWYRQTLGQGPEFLTYFQNEAQLEKSRLLSDRFSAERPKGSFSTLEIQRTEQGDSAMYLCAGSNTVSGKIPGANVLTFGAGSRLTVL.

The table lists this clone with many counts. The chain recombines TRBV4-3 with TRBJ2-3, with 9 bases lining up with TRBD2. J was trimmed by 3 bases and V by 4 bases; bases with no gene match: 5. Germline CDR1 and CDR2: LGHNA and YSLEER. The CDR3 sequence is 15 residues long. In nucleotides, the CDR3 is TGCGCCAGCAGCCCTAGCGGGATGGAGACAGATACGCAGTATTTT. Amino acid sequence: CASSPSGMETDTQYF.

This clone has just a few counts. The gene calls are TRBV5-1 and TRBJ1-1, with 8 bases matching TRBD1. The CDR3 has 14 residues. CDR1 is SGHRS, CDR2 YFSETQ, per germline. The junction had 1 base not matched to a gene; V was cut back by 3 bases and J by 0 bases. The CDR3 reads CASSWTGMNTEAFF. CDR3 DNA sequence: TGCGCCAGCAGCTGGACAGGGATGAACACTGAAGCTTTCTTT.

This clone came up a few times. The chain couples TRBV5-4 to TRBJ2-3; no clear D. With 4 bases removed from V and 2 bases from J, the gap between germline ends came to 11 bases. Germline assignment: CDR1 SGHNT and CDR2 YYREEE (reference sequence). The CDR3 totals 14 residues. The CDR3 DNA reads as TGTGCCAGCAGCCCGTCGGGCAACACAGATACGCAGTATTTT. It yields the protein CASSPSGNTDTQYF.

The V and J genes are TRBV6-1 and TRBJ2-3, with 10 nucleotides matching TRBD2. V lost 2 bases, J lost 5 bases, and 4 bases stayed unmatched. CDR1 is MNHNS and CDR2 is SASEGT in the germline V gene. The CDR3 has 15 amino acids. The CDR3 is CASSETSGVVDTQYF. In nucleotides, the CDR3 is TGTGCCAGCAGTGAAACTAGCGGGGTTGTAGATACGCAGTATTTT.

This sequence joins TRBV7-3 and TRBJ2-1; the match to TRBD2 covers 8 bases. The CDR3 is made up of 16 amino acids. V lost 5 bases, J lost 4 bases, and 10 bases stayed unmatched. Per the germline V gene, CDR1 is SGHTA and CDR2 is FQGTGA. The CDR3, as DNA: TGTGCCAGCAGCGCGACAGAGACTAGCGCGTACAATGAGCAGTTCTTC. This gives the protein CASSATETSAYNEQFF. Filled out from reference TRBV7-3 and TRBJ2-1, the complete variable domain reads GAGVSQTPSNKVTEKGKYVELRCDPISGHTALYWYRQSLGQGPEFLIYFQGTGAADDSGLPNDRFFAVRPEGSVSTLKIQRTERGDSAVYLCASSATETSAYNEQFFGPGTRLTVL.

The chain carries TRBV7-6 and TRBJ2-7, with D unclear. The V and J ends lost 1 base and 4 bases respectively, with 8 bases between them. This CDR3 region has 13 residues. Per germline, CDR1 SGHVS and CDR2 FNYEAQ. In DNA form, the CDR3 reads TGTGCCAGCAGCTTAGATTCGGGTTACGAGCAGTACTTC. Translation gives CASSLDSGYEQYF. Complete variable domain (other parts from reference TRBV7-6 and TRBJ2-7): GAGVSQSPRYKVTKRGQDVALRCDPISGHVSLYWYRQALGQGPEFLTYFNYEAQQDKSGLPNDRFSAERPEGSISTLTIQRTEQRDSAMYRCASSLDSGYEQYFGPGTRLTVT.

This clone has just one count. This chain uses TRBV9 with TRBJ2-2; no firm D call. V gave up 4 bases and J gave up 6 bases, with 7 bases separating them. This CDR3 comprises 12 residues. Looked up from germline, CDR1 is SGDLS and CDR2 is YYNGEE. This CDR3 is CASSSGAGELFF. CDR3 nucleotide sequence: TGTGCCAGCAGCTCTGGTGCCGGGGAGCTGTTTTTT.

The V and J genes are TRBV9 and TRBJ2-1; a weak D match, TRBD2 (6 bases). This CDR3 is built from 15 residues. V lost 4 bases to trimming and J lost 4 bases, with 15 bases between them. Per germline, CDR1 SGDLS and CDR2 YYNGEE. The DNA of the CDR3 is TGTGCCAGCAGCCAAAGGCCCGGGACTTACAATGAGCAGTTCTTC. It specifies CASSQRPGTYNEQFF.

The chain recombines TRBV9 with TRBJ2-5, with TRBD1 matching over 11 bases. The germline CDR1 and CDR2 sequences are SGDLS and YYNGEE. This CDR3 is built from 15 residues. Trimming took 2 bases from V and 4 from J; bases not matched to a gene: 4. The DNA of the CDR3 is TGTGCCAGCAGCGTGGGACAGGGGGTTGGAGAGACCCAGTACTTC. This gives the protein CASSVGQGVGETQYF.

The CDR3 reads CASSSGQGTETQYF. The CDR3 DNA follows: TGCGCCAGCAGCTCGGGACAGGGGACGGAGACCCAGTACTTC. The J gene is TRBJ2-5, the V gene TRBV5-1; 10 positions agree with TRBD1. V trimming: 3 bases; J trimming: 5 bases; junction bases outside the gene matches: 4. The CDR3 is 14 amino acids. Germline CDR1 SGHRS, CDR2 YFSETQ. Together with reference TRBV5-1 and TRBJ2-5, the CDR3 gives the full variable domain: KAGVTQTPRYLIKTRGQQVTLSCSPISGHRSVSWYQQTPGQGLQFLFEYFSETQRNKGNFPGRFSGRQFSNSRSEMNVSTLELGDSALYLCASSSGQGTETQYFGPGTRLLVL.

This clone was recorded a few times. The chain couples TRBV25-1 to TRBJ1-1, with unresolved D. Looked up from germline, CDR1 is MGHDK and CDR2 is SYGVNS. The V gene lost 4 bases and the J gene lost 6 bases, with 12 bases spanning the gap. The CDR3 runs to 13 residues. For the CDR3, the DNA is TGTGCCAGCAGTGTCGGTCGTGGGTCTGAAGCTTTCTTT. Translated, it gives CASSVGRGSEAFF.

The CDR3 loop is CASSDEGTGYYEQYF. In nucleotides, the CDR3 is TGTGCCAGCAGTGACGAAGGGACAGGTTATTACGAGCAGTACTTC. V gene TRBV2 combines with J gene TRBJ2-7; 8 nucleotides match TRBD1. Germline CDR1 is SNHLY and CDR2 is FYNNEI. CDR3 length: 15 residues. V trimming: 3 bases; J trimming: 4 bases; junction bases outside the gene matches: 8.

This rearrangement joins TRBV29-1 to TRBJ2-5; D not resolved. Germline V gene data show CDR1 as SQVTM and CDR2 as ANQGSEA. The CDR3 loop spans 12 amino acids. V was shortened by 0 bases and J by 7 bases, with 9 bases between the two germline ends. CDR3 amino acids: CSVEDLVGTQYF. Here the CDR3 DNA reads TGCAGCGTTGAAGATCTGGTGGGGACCCAGTACTTC.

V gene TRBV29-1 combines with J gene TRBJ2-7; D is uncertain. This CDR3 has 12 residues. Germline lookup yields CDR1 SQVTM and CDR2 ANQGSEA. The ends were cut back, 6 bases at V and 1 base at J, with 10 bases in the middle. The CDR3 spells CSVETESYEQYF. CDR3 in DNA: TGCAGCGTGGAAACAGAGTCCTACGAGCAGTACTTC.

This chain connects TRBV6-1 to TRBJ2-3, with a possible D match to TRBD1 (5 bases). Germline V CDR1 and CDR2: MNHNS, SASEGT. The CDR3 runs 15 residues. V was cut by 3 bases and J by 2 bases, with 12 bases left in between. The CDR3 region has the DNA TGTGCCAGCAGTGATTGGCAGGGCGCCACAGATACGCAGTATTTT. Translating it yields CASSDWQGATDTQYF.

The rearrangement links TRBV5-5 to TRBJ2-7; 7 bases are shared with TRBD1. The germline V gene has CDR1 SGHKS and CDR2 YYEKEE (reference sequence). The V segment lost 3 bases and the J segment 2 bases; nucleotides outside the gene matches: 2. There are 13 residues in the CDR3. The CDR3 coding sequence is TGTGCCAGCAGCTGGGGACAGACCTACGAGCAGTACTTC. Translation: CASSWGQTYEQYF.

This clone was counted between two and nine times. The chain has TRBV11-2 and TRBJ2-4; the D gene is possibly TRBD1 (5 bases). CDR3 length equals 17 residues. The germline V gene has CDR1 SGHAT and CDR2 FQNNGV. V was trimmed by 1 base and J by 0 bases, leaving 13 bases between them. As DNA, the CDR3 is TGTGCCAGCAGCTTAGCTGGGGCAGAACTAGCCAAAAACATTCAGTACTTC. This translates into CASSLAGAELAKNIQYF.

The chain couples TRBV6-5 to TRBJ2-7; no definite D call. Trimming pared 8 bases from V and 5 bases from J, leaving 19 bases between. There are 14 residues in the CDR3. Per the germline V gene, CDR1 is MNHEY and CDR2 is SVGAGI. CDR3 region: CASGMADHFNEQYF. CDR3 nucleotides: TGTGCCAGCGGTATGGCAGACCATTTTAACGAGCAGTACTTC.

The rearrangement joins TRBV4-1 to TRBJ2-5; D possibly matches TRBD1 or TRBD2 (5 bases each). Trimming removed 2 bases from V and 5 bases from J, with 9 bases in between. The germline gives CDR1 MGHRA, CDR2 YSYEKL. This CDR3 contains 13 residues. The chain's CDR3 is CASSQWDVETQYF. The CDR3 bases are TGCGCCAGCAGCCAATGGGACGTGGAGACCCAGTACTTC.

This clone was seen a few times. Within the sample, other DNA sequences also encode this same CDR3. The chain employs TRBV29-1 and TRBJ2-5, with D hard to call. This CDR3 spans 10 amino acids. V gave up 4 bases and J gave up 4 bases, with 4 bases separating them. From germline, CDR1 is SQVTM and CDR2 ANQGSEA. The CDR3: CSVVAETQYF. In DNA, the CDR3 is TGCAGCGTTGTTGCAGAGACCCAGTACTTC.

The chain is built from TRBV2 and TRBJ2-1; the match to TRBD2 covers 12 bases. The ends lost 10 bases at V and 8 bases at J; junction bases unmatched: 3. There are 12 residues in the CDR3. Germline loops: CDR1 SNHLY, CDR2 FYNNEI. DNA for the CDR3: TGTGCCACGCTAGCGGGAGGGCATGAGCAGTTCTTC. Translating gives CATLAGGHEQFF. The whole variable domain, filled in from reference TRBV2 and TRBJ2-1, reads EPEVTQTPSHQVTQMGQEVILRCVPISNHLYFYWYRQILGQKVEFLVSFYNNEISEKSEIFDDQFSVERPDGSNFTLKIRSTKLEDSAMYFCATLAGGHEQFFGPGTRLTVL.

The chain joins TRBV7-8 to TRBJ2-7; possibly TRBD1 or TRBD2 for D (5 bases each). Trimming removed 3 bases at V and 2 bases at J, with 8 bases between. Germline V lookup: CDR1 SGHVS, CDR2 FQNEAQ. This CDR3 region has 13 residues. CDR3 region: CASSFRGPYEQYF. The CDR3 region has the DNA TGTGCCAGCAGCTTTAGGGGACCCTACGAGCAGTACTTC.

This chain links TRBV6-5 with TRBJ1-1; no clear D. Germline V CDR1 and CDR2: MNHEY, SVGAGI. The CDR3 consists of 13 residues. V lost 2 bases and J lost 2, with 6 bases in between. The CDR3, as DNA: TGTGCCAGCAGTTACGGCAGAAACACTGAAGCTTTCTTT. This codes for CASSYGRNTEAFF.

Only a few counts were recorded for this clone. The J gene is TRBJ2-5, the V gene TRBV5-6; D may be TRBD1 (6 bases). V was shortened by 0 bases and J by 5 bases, with 20 bases between the two germline ends. Looked up from germline, CDR1 is SGHDT and CDR2 is YYEEEE. The CDR3 has 17 amino acids. The CDR3, as DNA: TGTGCCAGCAGCTTGGCCGGGCACGGCAGGGGCGCGGAGACCCAGTACTTC. Its translation: CASSLAGHGRGAETQYF.

The chain recombines TRBV7-6 with TRBJ1-1; TRBD1 matches 9 bases. Looked up from germline, CDR1 is SGHVS and CDR2 is FNYEAQ. The CDR3 spans 14 residues. With V trimmed by 4 bases and J by 3 bases, 3 bases remained unmatched. The CDR3 nucleotides are TGTGCCAGCAGCTCCGGGACAGGGTACACTGAAGCTTTCTTT. It codes for CASSSGTGYTEAFF.

For the CDR3, the DNA is TGCGCCAGCAGCCAACTAGCGGGGCCCTACGAGCAGTACTTC. It specifies CASSQLAGPYEQYF. The rearrangement joins TRBV4-3 to TRBJ2-7; 9 positions agree with TRBD2. The J segment lost 2 bases and the V segment lost 2 bases, leaving 1 base of the junction unmatched. The CDR3 has 14 amino acids. Germline-derived CDR1 and CDR2 are LGHNA and YSLEER.

V gene TRBV5-1 combines with J gene TRBJ1-1; unclear D gene. The CDR3 is 13 amino acids. Trimming removed 0 bases at V and 10 bases at J, with 13 bases between. Germline CDR1 and CDR2: SGHRS and YFSETQ. For the CDR3, the DNA is TGCGCCAGCAGCTTGGACCAGGTGACGAGAGCTTTCTTT. Its protein product is CASSLDQVTRAFF.

A few counts support this clone. The CDR3 protein is CASSDTFQGAGYGYTF. DNA for the CDR3: TGTGCCAGCAGTGACACATTCCAGGGGGCTGGCTATGGCTACACCTTC. The V and J genes are TRBV25-1 and TRBJ1-2; 8 bases are shared with TRBD1. The V gene's germline CDR1 is MGHDK and CDR2 SYGVNS. V shed 3 bases and J 4 bases; nucleotides not matched to a gene: 10. There are 16 residues in the CDR3.

This chain joins TRBV7-9 and TRBJ1-2; possibly TRBD1 for D (5 bases). There are 15 residues in the CDR3. CDR1 is SEHNR, CDR2 FQNEAQ, per germline (reference sequence). V gave up 2 bases and J gave up 7 bases, with 17 bases separating them. This chain's CDR3 is CASSLSGATFFGYTF. CDR3 coding DNA: TGTGCCAGCAGCTTAAGTGGGGCGACCTTCTTTGGCTACACCTTC.